This T cell receptor (beta chain) was profiled in a study of T cells after yellow fever vaccination. In making TCR cDNA, 5'RACE template switching added a universal primer site and UMIs to it. In TCRdb, the 5' RACE reads were re-called with MiXCR into one record per CDR3 protein. The sample consists of some 120,000 distinct CDR3 sequences, 8.4% of them appearing once. Concerning this clonotype: Antigen unknown.

Study outcomes and limitations: A weaker but faster secondary response was observed, peaking on day 5 versus 15. After the booster, approximately 96% of CD4 and 75% to 90% of CD8 primary-response clones were re-detected.

This CDR3 is built from 16 residues. V was clipped by 3 bases and J by 2 bases, with 18 bases between them. Germline V gene sequence: CDR1 SGHRS, CDR2 YFSETQ. This sample comprised CD8+ T cells sorted from PBMCs, obtained 45 days after the yellow fever booster vaccination. The origin of this receptor is a man under 40 who received the YFV17D yellow fever vaccine. This sequence joins TRBV5-1 and TRBJ2-7; TRBD1 or TRBD2 may be the D gene (6 bases each). The CDR3 region is CASSSGDWTDTYEQYF. In DNA, the CDR3 is TGCGCCAGCAGCTCGGGGGATTGGACAGACACCTACGAGCAGTACTTC.